The clone carrying this TCR beta chain was picked up one time. Its antigen is undetermined. V trimming: 5 bases; J trimming: 1 base; junction bases outside the gene matches: 6. The CDR3 is made up of 15 amino acids. Germline V gene lookup returns CDR1 MDHEN and CDR2 SYDVKM. CD45RO negativity and positive selection for CCR7 defined naive CD8 cells, a population that excluded terminally differentiated effector memory CD45RA+ cells. These data belong to a study of shared clonotypes between healthy human individuals. Profiling relied on immunoSEQ multiplex PCR, and the TCRdb table lists in-frame clones only, not all of them. The table shows about 2,200,000 clones, with roughly 91% occurring only once. Findings of the study overall: Sharing across several donors was seen in approximately 5.2% of naive CD4 clonotypes.

The TCR comes from a man younger than 30 in good health. Some clones in this sample may be carry-over from other donors' samples. V gene TRBV28 combines with J gene TRBJ2-7; 9 bases are a match to TRBD1. Input material: naive CD8+ T cells from PBMCs. The CDR3 reads CASSGMTGGSYEQYF. The CDR3 nucleotides are TGTGCCAGCAGTGGTATGACAGGGGGTTCCTACGAGCAGTACTTC.